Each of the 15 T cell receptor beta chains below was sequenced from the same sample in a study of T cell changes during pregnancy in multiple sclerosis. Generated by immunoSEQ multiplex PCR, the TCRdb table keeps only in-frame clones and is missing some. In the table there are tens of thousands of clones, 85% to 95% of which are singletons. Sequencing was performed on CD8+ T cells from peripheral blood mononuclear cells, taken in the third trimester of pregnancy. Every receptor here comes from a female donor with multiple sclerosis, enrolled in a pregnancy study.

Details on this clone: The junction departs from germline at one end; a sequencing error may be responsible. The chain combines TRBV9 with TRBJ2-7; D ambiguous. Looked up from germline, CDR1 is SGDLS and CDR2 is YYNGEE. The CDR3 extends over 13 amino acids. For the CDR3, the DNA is TGTGCCAGCAGCTCATACATATCCTCCGAGCAGTACTTC. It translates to CASSSYISSEQYF. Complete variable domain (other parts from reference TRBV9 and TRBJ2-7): DSGVTQTPKHLITATGQRVTLRCSPRSGDLSVYWYQQSLDQGLQFLIQYYNGEERAKGNILERFSAQQFPDLHSELNLSSLELGDSALYFCASSSYISSEQYFGPGTRLTVT.

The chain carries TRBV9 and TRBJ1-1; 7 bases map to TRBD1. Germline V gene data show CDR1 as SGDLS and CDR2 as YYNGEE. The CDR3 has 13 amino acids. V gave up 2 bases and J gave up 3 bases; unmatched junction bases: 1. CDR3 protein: CASSVQGDTEAFF. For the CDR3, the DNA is TGTGCCAGCAGCGTCCAGGGGGACACTGAAGCTTTCTTT.

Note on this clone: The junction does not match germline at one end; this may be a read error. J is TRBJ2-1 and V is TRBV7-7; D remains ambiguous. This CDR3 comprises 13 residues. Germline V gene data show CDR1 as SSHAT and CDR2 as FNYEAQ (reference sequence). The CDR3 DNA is TGTGCTAGCAGCTTAACACAGAACAATGAGCAGTTCTTC. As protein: CASSLTQNNEQFF.

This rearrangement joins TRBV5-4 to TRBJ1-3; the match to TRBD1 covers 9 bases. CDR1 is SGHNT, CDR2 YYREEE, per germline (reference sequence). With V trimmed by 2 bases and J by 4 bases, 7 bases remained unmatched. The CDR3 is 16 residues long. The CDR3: CASSFGGQGLGNTIYF. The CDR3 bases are TGTGCCAGCAGCTTCGGGGGACAGGGACTCGGAAACACCATATATTTT.

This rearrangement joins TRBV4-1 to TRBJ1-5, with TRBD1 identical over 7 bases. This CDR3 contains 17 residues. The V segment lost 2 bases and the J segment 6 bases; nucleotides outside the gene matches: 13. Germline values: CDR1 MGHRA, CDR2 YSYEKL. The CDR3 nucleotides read TGCGCCAGCAGCCAACACGAAAAGACAGGGAAGTCTCAGCCCCAGCATTTT. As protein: CASSQHEKTGKSQPQHF.

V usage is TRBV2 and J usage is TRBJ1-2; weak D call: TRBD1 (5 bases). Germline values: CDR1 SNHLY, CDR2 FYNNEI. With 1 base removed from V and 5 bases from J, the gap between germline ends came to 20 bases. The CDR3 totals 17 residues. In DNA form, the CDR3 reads TGTGCCAGCAGTGAAGTTTTAGTAGGGGTGGATTCTTATGGCTACACCTTC. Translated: CASSEVLVGVDSYGYTF.

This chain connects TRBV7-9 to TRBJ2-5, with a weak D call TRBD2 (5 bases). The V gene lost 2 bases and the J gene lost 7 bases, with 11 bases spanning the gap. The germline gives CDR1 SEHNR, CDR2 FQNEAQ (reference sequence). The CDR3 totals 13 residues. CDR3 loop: CASSLLDWGTQYF. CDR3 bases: TGTGCCAGCAGCTTATTGGACTGGGGGACCCAGTACTTC.

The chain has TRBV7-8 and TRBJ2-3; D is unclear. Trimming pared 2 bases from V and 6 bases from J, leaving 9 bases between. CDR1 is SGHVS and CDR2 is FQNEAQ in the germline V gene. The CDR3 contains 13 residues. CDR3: CASSLISVDTQYF. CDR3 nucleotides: TGTGCCAGCAGCTTAATCTCGGTCGATACGCAGTATTTT.

The CDR3 is CASSLNPTSGGASSYEQFF. CDR3 sequence (DNA): TGTGCCAGCAGCTTAAACCCGACTAGCGGGGGGGCGAGCTCCTATGAGCAGTTCTTC. The chain recombines TRBV7-9 with TRBJ2-1; 14 bases align to TRBD2. The CDR3 sequence is 19 residues long. Trimming cost V 2 bases and J 8 bases; bases outside gene matches: 14. CDR1 SEHNR and CDR2 FQNEAQ come from the germline V gene (reference sequence).

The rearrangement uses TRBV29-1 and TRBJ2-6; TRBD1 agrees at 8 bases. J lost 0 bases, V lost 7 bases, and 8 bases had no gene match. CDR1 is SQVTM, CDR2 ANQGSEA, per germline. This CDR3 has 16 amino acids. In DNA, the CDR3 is TGCAGCGCCTGGACAGGGCGGCCCTCTGGGGCCAACGTCCTGACTTTC. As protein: CSAWTGRPSGANVLTF.

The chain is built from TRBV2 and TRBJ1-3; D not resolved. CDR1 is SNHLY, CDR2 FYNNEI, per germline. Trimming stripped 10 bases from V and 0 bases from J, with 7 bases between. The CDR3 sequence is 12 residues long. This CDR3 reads CANRDSGNTIYF. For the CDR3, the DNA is TGTGCCAACCGGGACTCTGGAAACACCATATATTTT.

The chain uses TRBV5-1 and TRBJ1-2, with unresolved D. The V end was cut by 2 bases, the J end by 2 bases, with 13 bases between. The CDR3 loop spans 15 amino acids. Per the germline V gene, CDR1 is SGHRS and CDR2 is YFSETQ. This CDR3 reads CASSFEPTVNYGYTF. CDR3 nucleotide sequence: TGCGCCAGCAGCTTCGAGCCAACAGTAAACTATGGCTACACCTTC.

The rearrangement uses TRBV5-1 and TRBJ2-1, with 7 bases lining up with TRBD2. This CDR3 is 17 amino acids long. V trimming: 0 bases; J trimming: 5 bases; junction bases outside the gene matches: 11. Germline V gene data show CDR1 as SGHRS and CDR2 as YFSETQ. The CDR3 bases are TGCGCCAGCAGCTTGGATCCTTTCGGGGGGACTAACAATGAGCAGTTCTTC. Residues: CASSLDPFGGTNNEQFF. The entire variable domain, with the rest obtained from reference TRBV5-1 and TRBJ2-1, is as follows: KAGVTQTPRYLIKTRGQQVTLSCSPISGHRSVSWYQQTPGQGLQFLFEYFSETQRNKGNFPGRFSGRQFSNSRSEMNVSTLELGDSALYLCASSLDPFGGTNNEQFFGPGTRLTVL.

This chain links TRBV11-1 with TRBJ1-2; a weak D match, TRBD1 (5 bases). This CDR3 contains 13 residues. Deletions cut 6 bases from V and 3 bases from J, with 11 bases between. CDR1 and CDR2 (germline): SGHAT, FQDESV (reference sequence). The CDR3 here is CASSISGYYGYTF. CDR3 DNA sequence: TGTGCCAGCAGTATCTCAGGGTACTATGGCTACACCTTC.

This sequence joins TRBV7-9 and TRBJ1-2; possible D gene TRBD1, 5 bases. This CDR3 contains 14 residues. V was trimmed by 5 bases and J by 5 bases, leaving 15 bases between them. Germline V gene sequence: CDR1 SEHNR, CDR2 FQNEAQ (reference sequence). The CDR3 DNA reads TGTGCCAGCAGCCCTCCCGACAGACCTTATGGCTACACCTTC. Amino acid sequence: CASSPPDRPYGYTF.